This passage covers 4 T cell receptor beta chains from one sample sequenced in a study of vaccination effects on CD4 cells after COVID-19. Antigen-specific CD4+ T cells were expanded with viral peptide pools in the ViraFEST assay before sequencing. Isolation of CD4+ T cells took place after less than twelve days of culture. All participants had two doses of either the BNT162b2 or mRNA-1273 vaccine. Measured with immunoSEQ multiplex PCR; TCRdb has only the in-frame clones, and not every one. Of under 85,000 clones listed, more than 60% are singletons. For these receptors, no antigen is known. The sample was CD4+ T cells from PBMCs cultured with HCoV-OC43 spike peptides, taken after COVID-19 vaccination. Subset specified: HCoV-OC43 spike overlapping peptide pool stimulation. All receptors come from a human donor who received a COVID-19 vaccine.

The V call is TRBV6-5, the J call TRBJ1-1; D gene ambiguous. In germline, CDR1 is MNHEY, CDR2 SVGAGI. Trimming cost V 0 bases and J 2 bases, with 10 bases left between them. The CDR3 sequence is 15 residues long. CDR3: CASSYSWTGNTEAFF. The CDR3 DNA reads TGTGCCAGCAGTTACTCATGGACCGGAAACACTGAAGCTTTCTTT.

The rearrangement joins TRBV6-6 to TRBJ1-1; the match to TRBD1 covers 8 bases. The CDR3 has 15 amino acids. Germline-derived CDR1 and CDR2 are MNHNY and SVGAGI (reference sequence). J lost 0 bases, V lost 6 bases, and 6 bases had no gene match. CDR3 nucleotide sequence: TGTGCCAGCAGCAGAACGGGACAGGTGAACACTGAAGCTTTCTTT. This encodes CASSRTGQVNTEAFF.

V usage is TRBV6-5 and J usage is TRBJ1-6; no firm D call. The ends were cut back, 1 base at V and 9 bases at J, with 13 bases in the middle. Germline-derived CDR1 and CDR2 are MNHEY and SVGAGI. The CDR3 length is 15 residues. In nucleotides, the CDR3 is TGTGCCAGCAGTTACTTGGGATCCGCGGGTTCACCCCTCCACTTT. Translated: CASSYLGSAGSPLHF.

V and J are TRBV21-1 and TRBJ2-5. TRBV21-1 is a recognized pseudogene. The CDR3 length is 12 residues. The CDR3 nucleotides read TGTGCCAGCAGCAGGGGTGCCGAGACCCAGTACTTC. This gives the protein CASSRGAETQYF.